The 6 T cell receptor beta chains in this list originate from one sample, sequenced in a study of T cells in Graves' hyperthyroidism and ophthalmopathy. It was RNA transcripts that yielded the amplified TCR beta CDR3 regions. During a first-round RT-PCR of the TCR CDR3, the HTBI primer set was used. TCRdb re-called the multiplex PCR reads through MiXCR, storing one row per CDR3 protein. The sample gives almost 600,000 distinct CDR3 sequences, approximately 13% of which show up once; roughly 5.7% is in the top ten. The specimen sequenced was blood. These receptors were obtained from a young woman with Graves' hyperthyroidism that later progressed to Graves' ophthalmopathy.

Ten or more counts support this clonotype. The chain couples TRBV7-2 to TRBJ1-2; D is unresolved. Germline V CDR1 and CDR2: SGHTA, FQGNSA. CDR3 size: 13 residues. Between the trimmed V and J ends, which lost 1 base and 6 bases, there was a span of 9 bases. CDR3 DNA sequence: TGTGCCAGCAGCTTAGGCATTTTCAATGGCTACACCTTC. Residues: CASSLGIFNGYTF.

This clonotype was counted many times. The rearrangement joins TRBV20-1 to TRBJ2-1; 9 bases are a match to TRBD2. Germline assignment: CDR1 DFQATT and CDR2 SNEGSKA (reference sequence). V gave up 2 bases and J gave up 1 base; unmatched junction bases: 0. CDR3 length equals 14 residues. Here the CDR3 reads CSARLAGSYNEQFF. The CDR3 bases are TGCAGTGCTAGACTAGCGGGATCCTACAATGAGCAGTTCTTC.

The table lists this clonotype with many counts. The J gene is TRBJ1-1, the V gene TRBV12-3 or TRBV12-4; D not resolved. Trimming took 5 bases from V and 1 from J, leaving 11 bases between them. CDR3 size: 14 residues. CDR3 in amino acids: CASSTSASNTEAFF. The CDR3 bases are TGTGCCAGCAGTACCTCGGCTTCGAACACTGAAGCTTTCTTT.

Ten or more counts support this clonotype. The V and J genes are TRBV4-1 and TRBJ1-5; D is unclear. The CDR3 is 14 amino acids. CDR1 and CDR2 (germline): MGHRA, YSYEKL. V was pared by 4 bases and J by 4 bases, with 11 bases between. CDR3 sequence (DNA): TGCGCCAGCAGCCTGAGTGCGGGGAATCAGCCCCAGCATTTT. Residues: CASSLSAGNQPQHF.

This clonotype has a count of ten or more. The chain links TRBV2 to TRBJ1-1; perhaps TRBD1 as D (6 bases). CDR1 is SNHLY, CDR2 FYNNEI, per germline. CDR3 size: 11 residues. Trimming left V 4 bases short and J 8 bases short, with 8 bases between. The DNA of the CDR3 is TGTGCCAGCAGTGGAGACAGGGAAGCTTTCTTT. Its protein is CASSGDREAFF.

CDR3 sequence reads: CASSGGTSRTGELFF. The DNA of the CDR3 is TGTGCCAGCAGTGGGGGGACTTCCCGGACCGGGGAGCTGTTTTTT. The V call is TRBV6-2 or TRBV6-3, the J call TRBJ2-2, with a weak D call TRBD2 (6 bases). V gave up 5 bases and J gave up 5 bases, with 15 bases separating them. The CDR3 is made up of 15 amino acids. Germline-derived CDR1 and CDR2 are MNHEY and SVGEGT.